What follows are 30 T cell receptor beta chains derived from one specimen sequenced in a study of control samples from healthy donors and cancer patients. Generated by immunoSEQ multiplex PCR, the TCRdb table keeps only in-frame clones and is missing some. Among 4,500 to 6,000 clones listed, approximately 84% were seen once. The sample taken for sequencing was formalin-fixed, paraffin-embedded tissue. The receptors come from a female donor with lung cancer.

This clone was counted once. The chain joins TRBV19 to TRBJ2-1; D gene unclear. Germline lookup yields CDR1 LNHDA and CDR2 SQIVND (reference sequence). Trimming took off 1 base at V and 7 bases at J, with 11 bases between the two ends. The length of the CDR3 is 14 residues. DNA of the CDR3: TGTGCCAGTAGTATAGGCTCATTACGGAATGAGCAGTTCTTC. This gives the protein CASSIGSLRNEQFF.

As to this clone: This specimen includes other DNA sequences encoding the same CDR3. The rearrangement uses TRBV2 and TRBJ2-1; TRBD2 aligns across 10 bases. The CDR3 runs 15 residues. V trimming: 7 bases; J trimming: 8 bases; junction bases outside the gene matches: 11. The germline gives CDR1 SNHLY, CDR2 FYNNEI. In DNA form, the CDR3 reads TGTGCCAGCAACAAGCGGGAGGGCTTGTGGGATGAGCAGTTCTTC. Protein sequence: CASNKREGLWDEQFF.

The chain combines TRBV11-2 with TRBJ2-7, with D perhaps TRBD1 or TRBD2 (7 bases each). The V and J ends lost 3 bases and 7 bases respectively, with 16 bases between them. The CDR3 is 14 amino acids. The germline CDR1 and CDR2 sequences are SGHAT and FQNNGV. The CDR3 here is CASSLGGGTREQYF. CDR3 DNA sequence: TGTGCCAGCAGCTTGGGAGGGGGCACAAGGGAGCAGTACTTC.

The rearrangement joins TRBV5-1 to TRBJ2-5; D not resolved. Germline lookup yields CDR1 SGHRS and CDR2 YFSETQ. The CDR3 spans 12 residues. The V end was cut by 0 bases, the J end by 4 bases, with 4 bases between. Written as DNA, the CDR3 is TGCGCCAGCAGCTTGGCCGGAGAGACCCAGTACTTC. Its translation is CASSLAGETQYF.

This chain links TRBV19 with TRBJ1-2, with D unclear. The CDR3 has 12 residues. Germline CDR1 is LNHDA and CDR2 is SQIVND (reference sequence). V was pared by 7 bases and J by 2 bases, with 8 bases between. CDR3 sequence reads: CASKDLNYGYTF. In DNA form, the CDR3 reads TGTGCCAGTAAGGACCTAAACTATGGCTACACCTTC.

This sequence joins TRBV18 and TRBJ1-6, with D unclear. Trimming removed 3 bases at V and 8 bases at J, with 5 bases between. Germline values: CDR1 KGHSH, CDR2 LQKENI. CDR3 length: 12 amino acids. The CDR3 loop reads CASSPGDSPLHF. The CDR3 DNA reads TGTGCCAGCTCACCTGGGGATTCACCCCTCCACTTT.

The chain links TRBV11-2 to TRBJ2-5; 8 nucleotides align to TRBD1. Germline CDR1 SGHAT, CDR2 FQNNGV. The CDR3 is 15 amino acids. Germline trimming cut 3 bases from V and 1 base from J; bases unmatched to any gene: 4. CDR3 bases: TGTGCCAGCAGCTTCGTCAGGGGGCCCCAAGAGACCCAGTACTTC. Translated, it gives CASSFVRGPQETQYF.

The sample holds a few counts of this clone. J is TRBJ1-5 and V is TRBV6-9, with 10 bases aligning to TRBD1. Looked up from germline, CDR1 is MNHGY and CDR2 is SVAAGI. CDR3 length equals 16 residues. With 4 bases clipped from V and 2 bases from J, the junction kept 5 bases outside the gene matches. CDR3 protein: CASSSDRGRGNQPQHF. In DNA form, the CDR3 reads TGTGCCAGCAGTTCTGACAGGGGGCGAGGCAATCAGCCCCAGCATTTT.

This sequence joins TRBV11-3 and TRBJ2-1; 7 bases line up with TRBD2. This CDR3 has 14 residues. V lost 2 bases, J lost 8 bases, and 6 bases stayed unmatched. Per germline, CDR1 SGHNT and CDR2 YENEEA. CDR3 amino acids: CASSLKAGVYEQFF. The CDR3 DNA reads TGTGCCAGCAGCTTAAAGGCGGGAGTCTATGAGCAGTTCTTC.

The chain employs TRBV12-3 or TRBV12-4 and TRBJ2-3; D is ambiguous. The ends were cut back, 1 base at V and 6 bases at J, with 5 bases in the middle. The CDR3 sequence is 12 residues long. CDR3 sequence reads: CASSLGVDTQYF. The CDR3 nucleotides read TGTGCCAGCAGTTTAGGTGTGGATACGCAGTATTTT.

V usage is TRBV5-5 and J usage is TRBJ1-4; TRBD1 agrees at 10 bases. Germline V lookup: CDR1 SGHKS, CDR2 YYEKEE (reference sequence). Germline trimming cut 4 bases from V and 8 bases from J; bases unmatched to any gene: 8. The CDR3 length is 15 residues. CDR3 protein: CASSLRTGGGEKLFF. The CDR3 coding sequence is TGTGCCAGCAGCCTCAGGACAGGGGGAGGGGAAAAACTGTTTTTT.

The V and J genes are TRBV19 and TRBJ1-3; 7 bases are shared with TRBD1. V shed 5 bases and J 3 bases; nucleotides not matched to a gene: 7. The CDR3 runs to 15 residues. The germline V gene encodes CDR1 LNHDA and CDR2 SQIVND (reference sequence). This CDR3 reads CASSAGTDLGNTIYF. For the CDR3, the DNA is TGTGCCAGTAGTGCCGGGACAGACCTTGGAAACACCATATATTTT.

The rearrangement uses TRBV20-1 and TRBJ1-5; 10 bases agree with TRBD1. This CDR3 has 10 residues. CDR1 and CDR2 from the germline V gene are DFQATT and SNEGSKA (reference sequence). The junction had 3 bases not matched to a gene; V was cut back by 6 bases and J by 13 bases. The CDR3 bases are TGCAGTGCCGGGGACAGGGGACAGCATTTT. Residues: CSAGDRGQHF.

The rearrangement joins TRBV7-9 to TRBJ1-5; D not resolved. Trimming cost V 3 bases and J 2 bases, with 8 bases left between them. CDR1 is SEHNR and CDR2 is FQNEAQ in the germline V gene (reference sequence). The CDR3 length is 14 residues. The CDR3 nucleotides are TGTGCCAGCAGCTTCGGTGTTGGCAATCAGCCCCAGCATTTT. It encodes CASSFGVGNQPQHF.

This rearrangement joins TRBV30 to TRBJ2-2; the match to TRBD2 covers 13 bases. CDR3 length equals 14 residues. From germline, CDR1 is GTSNPN and CDR2 SVGIG (reference sequence). The J segment lost 14 bases and the V segment lost 4 bases, leaving 10 bases of the junction unmatched. CDR3 protein: CAWNPGLAGEELFF. In DNA form, the CDR3 reads TGTGCCTGGAACCCTGGACTAGCGGGAGAGGAACTGTTTTTT.

As for this clone: Other DNA sequences in the same sample also yield this CDR3. J is TRBJ1-2 and V is TRBV19; D remains ambiguous. The V end was cut by 6 bases, the J end by 1 base, with 15 bases between. The CDR3 totals 15 residues. In germline, CDR1 is LNHDA, CDR2 SQIVND (reference sequence). The CDR3 reads CASRRPAGSNYGYTF. CDR3 sequence (DNA): TGTGCCAGTAGGCGTCCTGCAGGCAGTAACTATGGCTACACCTTC.

V and J are TRBV18 and TRBJ2-1; maybe TRBD2 (6 bases). V was trimmed by 5 bases and J by 15 bases, leaving 23 bases between them. The germline gives CDR1 KGHSH, CDR2 LQKENI. The CDR3 length is 14 residues. The CDR3 spells CASSTGLTAGGLFF. The CDR3 DNA follows: TGTGCCAGCTCAACAGGACTAACGGCCGGGGGACTGTTCTTC.

The chain uses TRBV28 and TRBJ1-1; D is undetermined. Trimming shortened V by 7 bases and J by 0 bases, and 6 bases separated the two germline ends. This CDR3 comprises 12 residues. The V gene's germline CDR1 is MDHEN and CDR2 SYDVKM. The CDR3 loop reads CASTGVNTEAFF. CDR3 in DNA: TGTGCCAGCACTGGTGTGAACACTGAAGCTTTCTTT.

The gene calls are TRBV2 and TRBJ2-5, with D maybe TRBD1 (6 bases). CDR1 is SNHLY, CDR2 FYNNEI, per germline. V gave up 8 bases and J gave up 2 bases, with 15 bases separating them. This CDR3 is 14 amino acids long. The CDR3, as DNA: TGTGCCAGCGGAGGACAGAGATCTCAAGAGACCCAGTACTTC. Protein sequence: CASGGQRSQETQYF.

This clone came up once. The rearrangement joins TRBV27 to TRBJ2-1; either TRBD1 or TRBD2 may fit D (5 bases each). Per the germline V gene, CDR1 is MNHEY and CDR2 is SMNVEV (reference sequence). The CDR3 spans 14 residues. Trimming took 7 bases from V and 4 from J, leaving 14 bases between them. For the CDR3, the DNA is TGTGCCAGCAAATGGGACGGAGGTTACAATGAGCAGTTCTTC. This translates into CASKWDGGYNEQFF.

This chain connects TRBV5-1 to TRBJ2-4; D is ambiguous. V was pared by 6 bases and J by 7 bases, with 8 bases between. Germline loops: CDR1 SGHRS, CDR2 YFSETQ. The CDR3 loop spans 11 amino acids. This CDR3 is CASTDGNIQYF. DNA for the CDR3: TGCGCCAGCACGGACGGGAACATTCAGTACTTC.

This clone was counted between two and nine times. V and J are TRBV11-2 and TRBJ2-3; D uncertain. Germline lookup yields CDR1 SGHAT and CDR2 FQNNGV. Trimming cost V 5 bases and J 1 base, with 13 bases left between them. CDR3 size: 15 residues. The CDR3 coding sequence is TGTGCCAGCAGCCCGGGTCTTGCTGGCACAGATACGCAGTATTTT. Translated, it gives CASSPGLAGTDTQYF.

J is TRBJ2-5 and V is TRBV12-3 or TRBV12-4; D is unresolved. Trimming cost V 3 bases and J 4 bases, with 3 bases left between them. The CDR3 is 11 residues long. CDR3 sequence: CASSFGETQYF. CDR3 in DNA: TGTGCCAGCAGTTTTGGAGAGACCCAGTACTTC.

The rearrangement uses TRBV5-1 and TRBJ2-5; D remains unclear. The V end was cut by 7 bases, the J end by 2 bases, with 12 bases between. The CDR3 is 13 residues long. Germline assignment: CDR1 SGHRS and CDR2 YFSETQ. CDR3 bases: TGCGCCAGCGGCAGTTCACCTCAAGAGACCCAGTACTTC. It translates to CASGSSPQETQYF.

J is TRBJ2-1 and V is TRBV11-3; 10 nucleotides match TRBD2. Losses at the gene ends were 3 bases for V and 8 bases for J; bases not matched to a gene: 10. Germline assignment: CDR1 SGHNT and CDR2 YENEEA. The length of the CDR3 is 16 residues. Here the CDR3 reads CASSFGKASGSDEQFF. DNA of the CDR3: TGTGCCAGCAGCTTTGGGAAGGCTAGCGGGAGCGATGAGCAGTTCTTC.

The chain joins TRBV4-2 to TRBJ2-1; 7 bases line up with TRBD2. CDR3 length: 17 amino acids. Germline CDR1 is LGHNA and CDR2 is YNFKEQ. V gave up 0 bases and J gave up 7 bases; unmatched junction bases: 12. The CDR3 sequence: CASSQDPPGGSLNEQFF. As DNA, the CDR3 is TGTGCCAGCAGCCAAGATCCCCCGGGCGGGAGCCTTAATGAGCAGTTCTTC.

The chain couples TRBV7-8 to TRBJ2-7; D is unclear. V gave up 1 base and J gave up 4 bases, with 14 bases separating them. Per the germline V gene, CDR1 is SGHVS and CDR2 is FQNEAQ. The CDR3 covers 15 residues. The CDR3 region is CASSLGVPPRYEQYF. Written as DNA, the CDR3 is TGTGCCAGCAGCTTAGGCGTGCCCCCTAGGTACGAGCAGTACTTC.

The rearrangement links TRBV7-2 to TRBJ2-3, with D possibly matching TRBD2 (6 bases). Germline V lookup: CDR1 SGHTA, CDR2 FQGNSA. The CDR3 is made up of 14 amino acids. V dropped 4 bases and J dropped 6 bases, with 14 bases sitting between them. CDR3 DNA sequence: TGTGCCAGCAGCTGGCGGGACCGCGGGGATACGCAGTATTTT. Its protein product is CASSWRDRGDTQYF.

The chain has TRBV7-6 and TRBJ2-1, with 13 bases lining up with TRBD2. The junction had 3 bases not matched to a gene; V was cut back by 5 bases and J by 5 bases. Germline CDR1 reads SGHVS; CDR2 reads FNYEAQ. The CDR3 contains 15 residues. Here the CDR3 reads CASSIGTSGNNEQFF. CDR3 in DNA: TGTGCCAGCAGCATTGGGACTAGCGGGAACAATGAGCAGTTCTTC.

This sequence joins TRBV24-1 and TRBJ1-1; D remains ambiguous. CDR1 and CDR2 from the germline V gene are KGHDR and SFDVKD. V lost 3 bases to trimming and J lost 7 bases, with 17 bases between them. This CDR3 comprises 15 residues. CDR3 coding DNA: TGTGCCACCAGTGATACGGATGAGGCCCCGTTTGAAGCTTTCTTT. Residues: CATSDTDEAPFEAFF.